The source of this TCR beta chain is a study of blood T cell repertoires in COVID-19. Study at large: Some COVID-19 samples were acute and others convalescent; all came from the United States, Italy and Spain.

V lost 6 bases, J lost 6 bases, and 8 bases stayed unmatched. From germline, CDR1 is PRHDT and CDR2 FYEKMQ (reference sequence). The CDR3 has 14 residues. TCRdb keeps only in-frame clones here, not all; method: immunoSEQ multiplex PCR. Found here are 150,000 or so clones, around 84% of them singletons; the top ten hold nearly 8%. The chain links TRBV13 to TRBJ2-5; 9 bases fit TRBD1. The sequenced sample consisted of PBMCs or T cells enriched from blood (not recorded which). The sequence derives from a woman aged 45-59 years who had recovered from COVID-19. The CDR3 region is CASRRAGTGKTQYF. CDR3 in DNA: TGTGCCAGCAGACGAGCCGGGACAGGGAAGACCCAGTACTTC.